A single sample gave rise to the 5 T cell receptor beta chains below, sequenced in a study of siplizumab effects on memory and regulatory T cells. Sequencing was performed with immunoSEQ multiplex PCR; in TCRdb, only in-frame clones are kept and a portion is missing. The sample consists of under 130,000 clones, just over 90% of them appearing once. The sequencing sample was made of CD4+ T cells sorted from blood. The receptors shown here come from a human donor in good health.

The gene calls are TRBV6-5 and TRBJ2-3, with 7 bases identical to TRBD2. Trimming took 2 bases from V and 4 from J; bases not matched to a gene: 6. The CDR3 is 15 amino acids. Germline CDR1 MNHEY, CDR2 SVGAGI. Written as DNA, the CDR3 is TGTGCCAGCAGTTACCGGGCGGGAGTAGCAGATACGCAGTATTTT. This gives the protein CASSYRAGVADTQYF.

The chain couples TRBV9 to TRBJ2-1; tentative D call: TRBD2 (6 bases). Trimming shortened V by 2 bases and J by 5 bases, and 11 bases separated the two germline ends. The CDR3 is 14 residues long. The germline gives CDR1 SGDLS, CDR2 YYNGEE. CDR3 in amino acids: CASSVLQRDNEQFF. For the CDR3, the DNA is TGTGCCAGCAGCGTTCTCCAGCGGGACAATGAGCAGTTCTTC.

V usage is TRBV5-1 and J usage is TRBJ2-5; tentatively, D is TRBD2 (5 bases). Between the trimmed V and J ends, which lost 4 bases and 1 base, there was a span of 11 bases. Germline CDR1 and CDR2: SGHRS and YFSETQ. The CDR3 has 14 residues. CDR3 region: CASSRTGFQETQYF. The CDR3 nucleotides read TGCGCCAGCAGCCGCACGGGGTTCCAAGAGACCCAGTACTTC.

V is TRBV7-9 and J is TRBJ1-1; D possibly corresponds to TRBD1 (5 bases). V was shortened by 5 bases and J by 1 base, with 8 bases between the two germline ends. The CDR3 is 13 residues long. Germline V gives CDR1 SEHNR, CDR2 FQNEAQ (reference sequence). CDR3 loop: CASSRGQNTEAFF. The CDR3 bases are TGTGCCAGCAGCCGAGGACAGAACACTGAAGCTTTCTTT.

This clone is a singleton in its sample. The rearrangement uses TRBV28 and TRBJ2-7; 10 nucleotides match TRBD1. Losses at the gene ends were 1 base for V and 6 bases for J; bases not matched to a gene: 3. Germline V gene lookup returns CDR1 MDHEN and CDR2 SYDVKM. There are 14 residues in the CDR3. Here the CDR3 reads CASSLLRDRGEQYF. CDR3 nucleotides: TGTGCCAGCAGTTTATTAAGGGACAGGGGCGAGCAGTACTTC.